This T cell receptor (beta chain) came from a study of glioma-infiltrating T cells after dendritic cell vaccination (dated by TCRdb to the mid-2010s). The study in broad terms: A cohort of roughly 15 glioblastoma patients from Phase I and II dendritic cell vaccination trials was included, of whom 9 were newly diagnosed and 6 had recurrent disease. Three intradermal dendritic cell vaccine injections were administered to patients at biweekly intervals in the arm below the axilla. To make the vaccine, monocyte-derived dendritic cells were cultured for 6 to 8 days with IL-4 and GM-CSF and then pulsed overnight with autologous tumor lysate. Survival after dendritic cell vaccination was correlated with TCR sequencing metrics, such as TIL content and the overlap between tumor and blood repertoires. Deep sequencing of TCR beta CDR3 regions was used to quantify tumor-infiltrating lymphocyte content and compare tumor and blood repertoires in dendritic cell-vaccinated glioblastoma patients. Patients received autologous tumor lysate-pulsed dendritic cell vaccination between 2003 and 2012.

Study-level results and caveats: TCR clonality showed no direct relationship with survival, which suggests that a diverse polyclonal response may matter. The cohort was small and heterogeneous, with few patients having full blood and tumor sets and even fewer initial-recurrent tumor pairs. After dendritic cell vaccination, a higher estimated pretreatment TIL content predicted longer time to progression and overall survival. The three-group TCR overlap response model was described as speculative and requiring prospective validation.

The immunoSEQ assay amplified TCRB CDR3 regions from roughly 2 micrograms of genomic DNA, or from all available DNA when less than that amount was available. For multiplex PCR, 60 forward primers for TCR V beta segments and 13 reverse primers for J beta segments were used. Synthetic control templates were spiked into each sample at limiting dilution to estimate reads per starting template. Reads of 87 bp were generated by sequencing on the Illumina HiSeq System. As for the authors' bioinformatics: To remove PCR and sequencing errors, closely related sequences were merged with a nearest neighbor algorithm. TCR overlap was measured as the percentage of unique tumor TCR beta sequences also present in the same patient's peripheral blood. TCRdb obtained this table from immuneACCESS and retained in-frame rearrangements with V and J assigned. These tables miss some clones; where compared with another copy, unresolved V genes account for less than half of the shortfall, and the remainder is unexplained. For V, J and clone size, that table is used; D and trimming come from the DNA. This sample comprises some 87,000 clones, approximately 81% of them detected only once. The leading ten clones occupy about 2.9% of the sample.

Patients were selected for having adequate residual fresh-frozen tumor tissue and more than two years of available survival data. Although molecular status otherwise differed among the glioblastoma patients, no patient had an isocitrate dehydrogenase mutation. PBMC were collected before vaccination, two weeks after the third vaccination, and at tumor progression if tumor progression occurred. Genomic DNA was extracted with the Qiagen DNeasy Blood extraction Kit. The germline V gene (reference sequence) yields LNHDA for CDR1 and SQIVND for CDR2. V drops 1 base and J drops 6 bases, leaving 9 bases in between. The cysteine opens and the phenylalanine closes a CDR3 of 13 amino acids. Only the CDR3 portion is preserved as DNA: 39 bases, with reading frame beginning at the first base. On this clone: Its antigen is unknown. Nothing much larger sits one base from this clone, and base qualities are not available.

The sequence joins TRBV19 to TRBJ2-5, and TRBD1 may be the D gene, going by 6 matching bases. Source: blood, taken before dendritic cell vaccination. The TCR was taken from a human donor with glioblastoma. In nucleotide form, the sequence is TGTGCCAGTAGTATAGGGACAGCGAAGACCCAGTACTTC. It translates to CASSIGTAKTQYF.